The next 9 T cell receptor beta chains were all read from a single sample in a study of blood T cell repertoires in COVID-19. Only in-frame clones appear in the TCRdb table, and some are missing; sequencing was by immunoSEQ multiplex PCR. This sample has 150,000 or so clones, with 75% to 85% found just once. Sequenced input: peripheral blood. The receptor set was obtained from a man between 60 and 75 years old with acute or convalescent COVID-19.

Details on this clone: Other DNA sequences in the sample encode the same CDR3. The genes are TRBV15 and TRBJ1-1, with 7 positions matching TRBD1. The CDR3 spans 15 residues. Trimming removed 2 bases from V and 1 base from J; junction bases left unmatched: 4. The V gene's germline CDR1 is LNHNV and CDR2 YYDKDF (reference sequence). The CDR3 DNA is TGTGCCACCAGCAGACTACGACAGGGGAACACTGAAGCTTTCTTT. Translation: CATSRLRQGNTEAFF.

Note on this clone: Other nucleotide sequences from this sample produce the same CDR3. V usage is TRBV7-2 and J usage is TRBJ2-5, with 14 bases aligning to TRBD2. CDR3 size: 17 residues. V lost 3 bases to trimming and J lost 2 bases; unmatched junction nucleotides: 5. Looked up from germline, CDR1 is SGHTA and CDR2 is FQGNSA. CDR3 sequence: CASSLGTSGSGQETQYF. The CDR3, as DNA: TGTGCCAGCAGCTTGGGGACTAGCGGGAGTGGGCAAGAGACCCAGTACTTC.

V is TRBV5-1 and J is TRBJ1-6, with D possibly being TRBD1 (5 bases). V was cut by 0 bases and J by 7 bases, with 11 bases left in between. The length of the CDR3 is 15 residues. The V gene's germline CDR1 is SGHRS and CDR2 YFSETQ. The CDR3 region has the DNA TGCGCCAGCAGCTTGGCGCAGGGCGCCAATTCACCCCTCCACTTT. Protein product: CASSLAQGANSPLHF.

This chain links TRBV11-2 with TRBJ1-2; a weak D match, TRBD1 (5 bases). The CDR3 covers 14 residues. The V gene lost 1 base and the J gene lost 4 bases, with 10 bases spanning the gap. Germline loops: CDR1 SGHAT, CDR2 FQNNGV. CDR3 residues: CASSLGTGGYGYTF. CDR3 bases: TGTGCCAGCAGCTTAGGTACAGGTGGCTATGGCTACACCTTC.

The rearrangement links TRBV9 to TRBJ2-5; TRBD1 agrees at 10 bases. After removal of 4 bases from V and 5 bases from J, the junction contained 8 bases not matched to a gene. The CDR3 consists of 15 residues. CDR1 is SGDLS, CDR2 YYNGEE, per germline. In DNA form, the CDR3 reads TGTGCCAGCAGCACCCAGGACAGGGGGTATGAGACCCAGTACTTC. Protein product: CASSTQDRGYETQYF.

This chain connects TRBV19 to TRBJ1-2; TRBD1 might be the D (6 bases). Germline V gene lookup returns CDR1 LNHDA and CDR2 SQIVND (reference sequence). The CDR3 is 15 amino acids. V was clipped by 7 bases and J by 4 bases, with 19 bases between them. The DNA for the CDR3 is TGTGCCAGTAAGGGGCCTGGGGAAGGGGGCTATGGCTACACCTTC. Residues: CASKGPGEGGYGYTF.

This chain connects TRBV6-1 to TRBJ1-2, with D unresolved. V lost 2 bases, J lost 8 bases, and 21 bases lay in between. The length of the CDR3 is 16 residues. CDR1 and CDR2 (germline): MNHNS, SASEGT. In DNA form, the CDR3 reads TGTGCCAGCAGTGAATGGGCCGCTGATGTGTTTAGAGGCTACACCTTC. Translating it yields CASSEWAADVFRGYTF.

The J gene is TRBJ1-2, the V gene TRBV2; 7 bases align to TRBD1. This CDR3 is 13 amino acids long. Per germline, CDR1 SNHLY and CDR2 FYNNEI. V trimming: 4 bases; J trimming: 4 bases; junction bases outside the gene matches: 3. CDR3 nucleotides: TGTGCCAGCAGTGTCCGGGACAGCTATGGCTACACCTTC. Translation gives CASSVRDSYGYTF.

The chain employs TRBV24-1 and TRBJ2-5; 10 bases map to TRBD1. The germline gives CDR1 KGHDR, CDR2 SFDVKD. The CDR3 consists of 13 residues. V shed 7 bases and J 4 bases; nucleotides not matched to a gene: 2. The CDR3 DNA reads TGTGCCACCAGCGACAGGGGGCGAGAGACCCAGTACTTC. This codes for CATSDRGRETQYF.